The 2 T cell receptor beta chains below come from one sample, sequenced in a study of cytomegalovirus exposure and HLA in healthy donors. PCR was performed using 60 Vbeta and 13 Jbeta primers. Sequencing was performed with immunoSEQ multiplex PCR; in TCRdb, only in-frame clones are kept and a portion is missing. The sample lists more than 90,000 clones, around 70% seen once, with 2.7% in the top ten. The sample taken for sequencing was PBMCs. These receptors originate from a man aged 50 to 60 in good health and CMV-seronegative.

This chain connects TRBV4-3 to TRBJ2-7; 9 bases match TRBD1. The ends lost 4 bases at V and 1 base at J; junction bases unmatched: 20. CDR1 LGHNA and CDR2 YSLEER come from the germline V gene. The CDR3 covers 20 residues. For the CDR3, the DNA is TGCGCCAGCAGCCGCAAAGTCGTAACCTCCGGGACAGGGACTTCCTACGAGCAGTACTTC. It specifies CASSRKVVTSGTGTSYEQYF.

The V call is TRBV6-6, the J call TRBJ1-4, with D possibly being TRBD1 (5 bases). Trimming left V 6 bases short and J 6 bases short, with 11 bases between. In germline, CDR1 is MNHNY, CDR2 SVGAGI (reference sequence). The CDR3 has 13 amino acids. The CDR3 coding sequence is TGTGCCAGCAGCCACGGGGGTGATGAAAAACTGTTTTTT. Its protein product is CASSHGGDEKLFF.